This T cell receptor (beta chain) was documented in a study of blood T cells in healthy people across ages. Study results and caveats: Higher naive T cell percentage went strongly together with higher TCR beta diversity.

In regard to this clonotype: Its antigen is not identified.

Germline CDR1 and CDR2: SQVTM and ANQGSEA. This CDR3 has 13 amino acids. With V trimmed by 7 bases and J by 0 bases, 5 bases remained unmatched. Using a J-beta primer mix together with a sample-barcoded 5' primer, a second PCR was run for about 7 to 12 cycles. Each CDR3 protein is one row after TCRdb ran MiXCR on the 5' RACE reads. Of 700,000 to 800,000 distinct CDR3 sequences listed, roughly 47% were seen once; the top ten hold about 20%. The chain joins TRBV29-1 to TRBJ1-1, with 7 bases that match TRBD1. The source of this sequence is a woman aged 55-69 years in good health. Material: blood. CDR3 bases: TGCAGCGGTATGACAGGGATGAACACTGAAGCTTTCTTT. It yields the protein CSGMTGMNTEAFF.